The T cell receptor (beta chain) under discussion was sequenced for a study of T cells after posttransplantation cyclophosphamide. Trimming shortened V by 5 bases and J by 5 bases, and 12 bases separated the two germline ends. The CDR3 is 13 residues long. In germline, CDR1 is SGHTA, CDR2 FQGNSA. Controls had myeloablative marrow grafts with methotrexate and calcineurin inhibitor, sampled at 1 year. Using immunoSEQ multiplex PCR, the repertoire was profiled, and TCRdb retains in-frame clones only, with some absent. The top ten hold approximately 3.4% of the sample, which has approximately 16,000 clones, around 90% seen once.

V gene TRBV7-2 combines with J gene TRBJ2-5; a possible D gene is TRBD2 (5 bases). The sequenced sample was PBMCs, obtained after an allogeneic stem cell transplant with a calcineurin inhibitor and methotrexate. The TCR comes from a male patient in his 50s who received an allogeneic stem cell transplant from an unrelated donor, was CMV-positive, and had chronic GVHD only. The T cells may partly be graft donor cells. CDR3 in amino acids: CASSRRPGETQYF. As DNA, the CDR3 is TGTGCCAGCAGCCGTCGTCCGGGGGAGACCCAGTACTTC.